Given below is one T cell receptor (beta chain) in context. The antigen remains undetermined. Cultured CD4+ T cell DNA was sequenced using the Oncomine TCR Beta short-read assay. TCRdb itself ran the PCR reads through MiXCR, one entry per CDR3 protein. The profile shows roughly 20,000 distinct CDR3 sequences, roughly 40% of them singletons. This sample is part of a study of vaccination and CD4 T cells after COVID-19. Noted treatment: roughly 11-day PBMC culture with coronavirus spike peptide pools or control peptides (ViraFEST assay). The CDR3 extends over 17 amino acids. CDR1 is LGHNA, CDR2 YSLEER, per germline. Trimming took 1 base from V and 1 from J, leaving 16 bases between them.

The V and J genes are TRBV4-3 and TRBJ1-2; the D gene is possibly TRBD1 (6 bases). Sequencing used CD4+ T cells from blood, cultured in vitro, obtained after SARS-CoV-2 vaccination. This receptor was obtained from a human donor who had recovered from COVID-19. The CDR3 reads CASSQGVGGLLNYGYTF. CDR3 DNA: TGCGCCAGCAGCCAAGGAGTAGGGGGACTACTTAACTATGGCTACACCTTC.